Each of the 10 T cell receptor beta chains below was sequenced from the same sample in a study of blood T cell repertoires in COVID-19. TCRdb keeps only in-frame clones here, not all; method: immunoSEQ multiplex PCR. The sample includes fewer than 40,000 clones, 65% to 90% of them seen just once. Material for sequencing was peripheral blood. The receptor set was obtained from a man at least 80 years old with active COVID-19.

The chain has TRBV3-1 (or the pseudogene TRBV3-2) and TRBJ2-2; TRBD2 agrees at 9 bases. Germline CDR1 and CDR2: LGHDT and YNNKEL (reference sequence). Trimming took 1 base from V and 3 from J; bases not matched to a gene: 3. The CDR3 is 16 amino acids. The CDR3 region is CASSQGLAEYTGELFF. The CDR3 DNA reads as TGTGCCAGCAGCCAAGGACTAGCGGAATACACCGGGGAGCTGTTTTTT.

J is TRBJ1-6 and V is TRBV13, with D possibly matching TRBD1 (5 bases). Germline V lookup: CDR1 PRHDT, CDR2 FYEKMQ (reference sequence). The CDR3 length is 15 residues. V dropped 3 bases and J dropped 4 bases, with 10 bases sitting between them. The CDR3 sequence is CASSLGGGYNSPLHF. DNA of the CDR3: TGTGCCAGCAGCTTGGGCGGGGGGTATAATTCACCCCTCCACTTT.

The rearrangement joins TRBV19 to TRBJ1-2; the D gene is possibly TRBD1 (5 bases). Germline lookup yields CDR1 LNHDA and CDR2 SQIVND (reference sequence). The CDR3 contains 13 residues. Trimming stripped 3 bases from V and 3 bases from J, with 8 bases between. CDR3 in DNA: TGTGCCAGTAGTATGGGGGGGGACTATGGCTACACCTTC. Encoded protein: CASSMGGDYGYTF.

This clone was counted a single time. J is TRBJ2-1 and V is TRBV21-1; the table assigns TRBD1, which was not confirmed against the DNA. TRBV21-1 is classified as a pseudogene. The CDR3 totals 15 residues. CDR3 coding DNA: TGTGCCAGCAGCTTACGACAGGACCTCTACAATGAGCAGTTCTTC. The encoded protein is CASSLRQDLYNEQFF.

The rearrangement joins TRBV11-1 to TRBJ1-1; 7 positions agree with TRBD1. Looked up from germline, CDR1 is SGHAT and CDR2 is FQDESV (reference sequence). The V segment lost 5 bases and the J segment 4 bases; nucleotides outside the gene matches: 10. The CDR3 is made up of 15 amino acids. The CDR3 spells CASSPKQGLTTEAFF. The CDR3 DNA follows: TGTGCCAGCAGCCCGAAACAGGGGTTAACCACTGAAGCTTTCTTT.

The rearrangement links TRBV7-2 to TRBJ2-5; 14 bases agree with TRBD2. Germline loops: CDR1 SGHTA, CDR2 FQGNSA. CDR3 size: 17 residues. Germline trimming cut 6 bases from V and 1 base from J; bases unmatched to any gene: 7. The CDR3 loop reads CASSNMGTSGGQETQYF. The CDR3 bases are TGTGCCAGCAGTAATATGGGGACTAGCGGGGGCCAAGAGACCCAGTACTTC.

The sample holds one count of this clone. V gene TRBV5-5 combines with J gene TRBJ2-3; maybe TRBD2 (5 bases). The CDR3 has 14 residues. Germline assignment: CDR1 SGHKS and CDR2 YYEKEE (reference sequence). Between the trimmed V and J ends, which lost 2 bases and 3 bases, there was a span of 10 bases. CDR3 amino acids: CASSFYLATDTQYF. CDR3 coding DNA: TGTGCCAGCAGCTTTTATCTAGCAACAGATACGCAGTATTTT.

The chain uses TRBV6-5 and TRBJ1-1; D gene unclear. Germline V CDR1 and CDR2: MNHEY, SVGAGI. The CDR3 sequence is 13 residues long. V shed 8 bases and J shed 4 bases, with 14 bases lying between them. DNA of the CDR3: TGTGCCAGCCTTGCCTCGGGAGGCACTGAAGCTTTCTTT. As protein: CASLASGGTEAFF.

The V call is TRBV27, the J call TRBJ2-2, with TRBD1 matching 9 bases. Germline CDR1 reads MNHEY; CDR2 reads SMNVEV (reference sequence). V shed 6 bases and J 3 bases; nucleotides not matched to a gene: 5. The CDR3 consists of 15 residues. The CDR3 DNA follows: TGTGCCAGCAGCTTAGACAGGGGGGACACCGGGGAGCTGTTTTTT. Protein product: CASSLDRGDTGELFF.

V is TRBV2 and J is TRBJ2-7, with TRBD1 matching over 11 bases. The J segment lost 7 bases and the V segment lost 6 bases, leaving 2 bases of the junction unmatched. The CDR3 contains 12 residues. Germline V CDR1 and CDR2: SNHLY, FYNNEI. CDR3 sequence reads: CASSGTGGEQYF. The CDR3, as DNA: TGTGCCAGCAGCGGGACAGGGGGGGAGCAGTACTTC.